This T cell receptor (beta chain) was observed in a study of PD-L1 blockade in urothelial cancer. Study-wide context: Prior exposure to chemotherapy in patients amounted to 0 to 3 regimens received.

CDR1 is SGHAT, CDR2 FQNNGV, per germline. Trimming at V came to 1 base and at J to 4 bases, leaving 6 bases not matched to a gene. CDR3 length: 16 amino acids. Clones were sequenced by immunoSEQ multiplex PCR, and TCRdb holds only the in-frame ones, with some missing. The sample has about 82,000 clones; around 80% are singletons. This receptor was identified in a man in his 70s with urothelial cancer. The chain joins TRBV11-2 to TRBJ2-5, with TRBD2 identical over 10 bases. The material was PBMCs, obtained around atezolizumab (anti-PD-L1) treatment. The CDR3 DNA is TGTGCCAGCAGCTTAGTCCAACTAGCGGGAAGAGAGACCCAGTACTTC. It is translated as CASSLVQLAGRETQYF.